This T cell receptor beta chain was profiled in a study of cytomegalovirus exposure and HLA in healthy donors. The junction had 6 bases not matched to a gene; V was cut back by 4 bases and J by 4 bases. Germline V lookup: CDR1 SGHNT, CDR2 YYREEE (reference sequence). The CDR3 sequence is 14 residues long. Researchers ran the PCR with 60 Vbeta and 13 Jbeta primers. Generated by immunoSEQ multiplex PCR, the TCRdb table keeps only in-frame clones and is missing some. This sample yields more than 100,000 clones, of which around 69% are seen a single time; 8.2% belongs to the top ten. The chain links TRBV5-4 to TRBJ1-1, with 8 bases matching TRBD1. Specimen: PBMCs. The source of this sequence is a woman between 40 and 50 years old in good health and CMV-seropositive. CDR3 loop: CASSIQGVATEAFF. In DNA form, the CDR3 reads TGTGCCAGCAGCATACAGGGGGTTGCCACTGAAGCTTTCTTT.